This T cell receptor beta chain derives from a study of blood T cell repertoires in COVID-19. Overall study context: T cells, B-cell-depleted T cells, or PBMCs provided the cDNA or gDNA that served as material.

As processed by the authors: Amplifying reference gene primers gave estimates of nucleated cell counts. Sequencing was performed with immunoSEQ multiplex PCR; in TCRdb, only in-frame clones are kept and a portion is missing. V, J and clone size were drawn from that table, and D and trimming were deduced from the DNA. The sample includes around 400,000 clones, more than 85% of them seen just once. Sequencing was done on a sample of PBMCs or T cells enriched from blood (not recorded which). This TCR was recovered from a woman in her thirties or forties who had been exposed to COVID-19.

The CDR3, as DNA: TGTGCCAGCAGCTTATTTGGGTCAGGGTTTGAAGCTTTCTTT. Translated, it gives CASSLFGSGFEAFF. The rearrangement links TRBV13 to TRBJ1-1; perhaps TRBD1 as D (5 bases). CDR1 and CDR2 (germline): PRHDT, FYEKMQ (reference sequence). The CDR3 extends over 14 amino acids. The V and J ends lost 2 bases and 7 bases respectively, with 14 bases between them.